This is a list of T cell receptor beta chains from one sample in a study of read filtering for tumor transcriptome and immune sequencing. TCRdb fed the reads into MiXCR, producing one record per CDR3 protein. The sample has approximately 150,000 distinct CDR3 sequences, under 15% seen once. The sequenced sample consisted of a population of CD138-negative cells sorted from bone marrow. The receptors were sampled from a donor at least 40 years old with multiple myeloma. CDR3s include the opening cysteine and the closing phenylalanine or tryptophan. Each record gives: clone size, J gene, D gene, V gene, CDR3 DNA, CDR3 protein. A D gene is named only where the DNA matches it firmly. Clone size, where shown, is once, few, many, or a class for clones that have expanded.

size: many
J: TRBJ2-1
D: NA
V: TRBV12-3/TRBV12-4
DNA: TGTGCCAGCAGTTTGAATGAGCAGTTCTTC
CDR3: CASSLNEQFF

size: many
J: TRBJ2-1
D: NA
V: TRBV6-2/TRBV6-3
DNA: TGTGCCAGCAGTTTAGGGGCAGTGGTTAGCTCCTACAATGAGCAGTTCTTC
CDR3: CASSLGAVVSSYNEQFF

size: NA
J: TRBJ2-3
D: NA
V: TRBV29-1
DNA: TGCTGCACATACACAGATACGCAGTATTTT
CDR3: CCTYTDTQYF

size: NA
J: TRBJ1-1
D: NA
V: TRBV5-6
DNA: TGTGTCAGCAGCAAGAGGGGGACACACGAAGCTTTCTTT
CDR3: CVSSKRGTHEAFF

size: many
J: TRBJ2-1
D: NA
V: TRBV5-4
DNA: TGTGCCAGCAGCTTGCGGGGCGCATTGGGCAATGAGCAGTTCTTC
CDR3: CASSLRGALGNEQFF

size: many
J: TRBJ2-2
D: NA
V: TRBV6-2/TRBV6-3
DNA: TGTGCCAGCAGTTACAAGGCATCCGGGGAGCTGTTTTTT
CDR3: CASSYKASGELFF

size: many
J: TRBJ2-4
D: TRBD1
V: TRBV7-3
DNA: TGTGCCAGCAGTACAGGGGGCGTGGGCATTCAGTACTTC
CDR3: CASSTGGVGIQYF

size: many
J: TRBJ1-5
D: NA
V: TRBV4-1
DNA: TGCGCCAGCAGCCAAGCCGGGAATCAGCCCCAGCATTTT
CDR3: CASSQAGNQPQHF

size: many
J: TRBJ2-1
D: NA
V: TRBV7-9
DNA: TGTGCCAGCAGCTTAGTCTACAATGAGCAGTTCTTC
CDR3: CASSLVYNEQFF

size: many
J: TRBJ2-7
D: NA
V: TRBV19
DNA: TGTGCCAGTAGGGGCGACACCTACGAGCAGTACTTC
CDR3: CASRGDTYEQYF

size: many
J: TRBJ2-2
D: NA
V: TRBV5-1
DNA: TGCGCCAGCAGCTCCACGAACACCGGGGAGCTGTTTTTT
CDR3: CASSSTNTGELFF

size: many
J: TRBJ2-1
D: TRBD2
V: TRBV18
DNA: TGTGCCAGCTCACCATATCTATTCGCGGCTAGCGGGAGCGGAACCGACTACAATGAGCAGTTCTTC
CDR3: CASSPYLFAASGSGTDYNEQFF

size: many
J: TRBJ1-5
D: NA
V: TRBV20-1
DNA: TGCAGTGCTAGCAACGATCCGGGAAGGCAGCCCCAGCATTTT
CDR3: CSASNDPGRQPQHF

size: many
J: TRBJ2-7
D: TRBD1
V: TRBV20-1
DNA: TGCAGTGCTTGGGACAGAACAAAATCCGAGCAGTACTTC
CDR3: CSAWDRTKSEQYF

size: once
J: TRBJ2-3
D: NA
V: TRBV5-6
DNA: TGTGCCAGCAGCTTGGTAGGGGCCACCACAGATAGGCAGTACTTT
CDR3: CASSLVGATTDRQYF

size: many
J: TRBJ1-2
D: NA
V: TRBV12-5
DNA: TGTGCTAGCCGGGACACGCGGGAATATGGCTACACCTTC
CDR3: CASRDTREYGYTF

size: NA
J: TRBJ2-7
D: NA
V: TRBV6-6
DNA: TGTGCCAGCACCCATTCCGGGACTTTCCTCTCGGAGCAGTACTTC
CDR3: CASTHSGTFLSEQYF

size: many
J: TRBJ2-2
D: NA
V: TRBV29-1
DNA: TGCAGCGTTGAGAACGAAGGGACGACCGGGGAGCTGTTTTTT
CDR3: CSVENEGTTGELFF

size: many
J: TRBJ1-2
D: NA
V: TRBV6-2/TRBV6-3
DNA: TGTGCCAGCAGTAACGGGGGCTTCGATGGCTACACCTTC
CDR3: CASSNGGFDGYTF

size: many
J: TRBJ1-5
D: NA
V: TRBV20-1
DNA: TGCAGTGCTAGAGGGCCGATTAGCAATCAGCCCCAGCATTTT
CDR3: CSARGPISNQPQHF

size: NA
J: TRBJ2-3
D: NA
V: TRBV7-8
DNA: TGTGCCAGCAGCTTAGGACAACGCACAGATGCGCAGTATTTT
CDR3: CASSLGQRTDAQYF

size: many
J: TRBJ1-6
D: NA
V: TRBV5-1
DNA: TGCGCCAGCAGCTTGGGAGGGGATTCACCCCTCCACTTT
CDR3: CASSLGGDSPLHF

size: many
J: TRBJ1-4
D: TRBD1
V: TRBV30
DNA: TGTGCCTTTCGGGACAGCCGTAATGAAAAACTGTTTTTT
CDR3: CAFRDSRNEKLFF

size: many
J: TRBJ1-1
D: NA
V: TRBV3-1
DNA: TGTGCCAGCAGCTCGTACAGGGACATGAACACTGAAGCTTTCTTT
CDR3: CASSSYRDMNTEAFF

size: many
J: TRBJ2-3
D: NA
V: TRBV4-1
DNA: TGCGCCAGCAGCCAAGTGATTGCGGGCAGAAGCACAGATACGCAGTATTTT
CDR3: CASSQVIAGRSTDTQYF

size: many
J: TRBJ2-5
D: TRBD1
V: TRBV2
DNA: TGTGCCAGCGGAGGTGGCAGGGGGAGCGGAGAGACCCAGTACTTC
CDR3: CASGGGRGSGETQYF

size: few
J: TRBJ2-3
D: NA
V: TRBV6-2/TRBV6-3
DNA: TGTGCCAGCAGTTACCGTGACTACACAGATACGCAGTATTTT
CDR3: CASSYRDYTDTQYF

size: NA
J: TRBJ2-5
D: TRBD2
V: TRBV4-3
DNA: TGCGCCAGCAGCCAAGATCGCCTAGCGGGAGGGTACCGGGAGACCCAGTACTTC
CDR3: CASSQDRLAGGYRETQYF

size: many
J: TRBJ2-1
D: TRBD2
V: TRBV10-3
DNA: TGTGCCATCAGTGAGAGCGGACTAGCGGGAGGGAGCTCCTACAATGAGCAGTTCTTC
CDR3: CAISESGLAGGSSYNEQFF

size: many
J: TRBJ2-7
D: NA
V: TRBV27
DNA: TGTGCCAGCAGTCCGACAACCCTTGCCTACGAGCAGTACTTC
CDR3: CASSPTTLAYEQYF

size: many
J: TRBJ2-5
D: TRBD1
V: TRBV7-2
DNA: TGTGCCAGCAGCTTGTGGACAGGGGGCGTAGAGACCCAGTACTTC
CDR3: CASSLWTGGVETQYF

size: many
J: TRBJ1-1
D: NA
V: TRBV20-1
DNA: TGCAGTGCTAGAGATAGAAACGGCGAGGGAGCTTTCTTT
CDR3: CSARDRNGEGAFF

size: many
J: TRBJ2-1
D: NA
V: TRBV4-2
DNA: TGTGCCAGCAGGCACGGTCTCCTAGGACCCTACAATGAGCAGTTCTTC
CDR3: CASRHGLLGPYNEQFF